The clone carrying this T cell receptor (beta chain) occurred a few times. Its target is not known. The primer mix had 60 Vbeta and 13 Jbeta primers. Method: immunoSEQ multiplex PCR; TCRdb's copy keeps in-frame clones and lacks some. This sample has more than 80,000 clones, with roughly 82% found just once. Trimming removed 7 bases from V and 4 bases from J; junction bases left unmatched: 16. Germline values: CDR1 MDHEN, CDR2 SYDVKM. The CDR3 runs 17 residues. This sample was taken from a study of cytomegalovirus exposure and HLA in healthy donors. Study results and caveats: A later analysis showed TCR association rates differing by HLA locus, peaking at DRB1 and lowest at HLA-C. In vitro confirmation showed three CMV-associated chains to be CMV antigen specific. Follow-up analysis later connected one missense variant in DCLRE1C with trimming of TCR beta V- and J-genes.

Sequenced input: PBMCs. The clonotype was recovered from a man between 45 and 60 years old in good health and CMV-seronegative. This chain connects TRBV28 to TRBJ1-3; TRBD1 matches 7 bases. The CDR3 sequence is CASTRTVLRGLGNTIYF. The DNA of the CDR3 is TGTGCCAGCACCCGGACAGTCCTAAGGGGGCTAGGAAACACCATATATTTT.